A selection of T cell receptor beta chains follows, all from one sample in a study of T-cell reconstitution after alpha-beta-depleted transplantation in children. TCRdb re-called the PCR reads with MiXCR, one entry per CDR3 protein. This table holds hundreds of thousands of distinct CDR3 sequences, under 15% found once. The sequences come from PBMCs, mostly from graft donor cells, collected 360 days after TCRalphabeta/CD19-depleted stem cell transplant. These receptors were collected from a male patient younger than 18 who had a stem cell transplant for acute myeloid leukemia, so the T cells may come from the graft donor. CDR3s include the opening cysteine and the closing phenylalanine or tryptophan. The order of the fields is D gene, V gene, J gene, clone size, CDR3 DNA, CDR3 protein. D genes are given only for firm matches. Clone size, where shown, is once, few, many, or a class for clones that have expanded.

>-|TRBV24-1|TRBJ2-1|-
TGTGCCACCAGTGATGTCAGGGGTACCTACAATGAGCAGTTCTTC
CATSDVRGTYNEQFF
>-|TRBV20-1|TRBJ2-3|many
TGCAGTGCCCAGCGGGGGACAGAGAGCACAGATACGCAGTATTTT
CSAQRGTESTDTQYF
>TRBD2|TRBV25-1|TRBJ2-1|many
TGTGCCAGCGGATGGGGGGGTTACAATGAGCAGTTCTTC
CASGWGGYNEQFF
>-|TRBV7-2|TRBJ2-3|few
TGTGCCACCAGCCCCGGTGGGGGATCTAGCACAGATACGCAGTATTTT
CATSPGGGSSTDTQYF
>-|TRBV7-2|TRBJ2-7|-
TGTGCCAGTTTGTGGGGCCCGTCCTACGAGCAGTACTTC
CASLWGPSYEQYF
>TRBD2|TRBV20-1|TRBJ2-7|few
TGCAGTGCTAGAGATGGTAGAGAGCGGGGGGTGGGCGAGCAGTACTTC
CSARDGRERGVGEQYF
>TRBD2|TRBV6-2/TRBV6-3|TRBJ2-5|-
TGTGCCAGCGGCCAACTAGCGGGAGTTCGAGAGACCCAGTACTTC
CASGQLAGVRETQYF
>-|TRBV29-1|TRBJ2-3|many
TGCAGCGTTGCGGCAGGCACAGATACGCAGTATTTT
CSVAAGTDTQYF
>-|TRBV10-3|TRBJ2-2|few
TGTGCCATCACCCCCTTCAGCGGGTCTAACACCGGGGAGCTGTTTTTT
CAITPFSGSNTGELFF
>TRBD2|TRBV11-1|TRBJ2-5|few
TGTGCCAGCAGACAACCTAGCGGGAGGGCTCAACGGGGGTTTTCGGAGACCCAGTACTTC
CASRQPSGRAQRGFSETQYF
>-|TRBV9|TRBJ2-1|-
TGTGCCAGCAGCGTAGCATTCTGGGGCGATGAGCAGTTCTTC
CASSVAFWGDEQFF
>-|TRBV5-1|TRBJ2-7|many
TGCGCCAGCAGCGGTGGATCGGGAGCCCCGTCGGACGAGCAGTACTTC
CASSGGSGAPSDEQYF
>-|TRBV15|TRBJ2-7|few
TGTGCCACCAGCAGACTTAGTGGAGGGGGTTACGAGCAGTACTTC
CATSRLSGGGYEQYF
>TRBD2|TRBV7-2|TRBJ2-5|-
TGTGCCAGCAGCCCTAGCGGGAGCGGAAAGACCCAGTACTTC
CASSPSGSGKTQYF
>-|TRBV5-4|TRBJ1-4|few
TGTGCCAGCAGCCGCGAGGCAGGGGATGAAAAACTGTTTTTT
CASSREAGDEKLFF
>TRBD1|TRBV28|TRBJ2-7|once
TGTGCCAGCAGTCGGGACAGGGGCTCCAACGAGCAGTACTTC
CASSRDRGSNEQYF
>-|TRBV20-1|TRBJ2-5|few
TGCAGTGCTGACATCATAACCCTACGGGTGCCCATAGAGACCCAGTACTTC
CSADIITLRVPIETQYF
>-|TRBV20-1|TRBJ1-2|many
TGCAGTGCTACTCCGGGCCCGAACTATGGCTACACCTTC
CSATPGPNYGYTF
>-|TRBV28|TRBJ1-2|few
TGTGCCAGCAGTTCCGCAGGTATCAATGGCTACACCTTC
CASSSAGINGYTF
>-|TRBV12-3/TRBV12-4|TRBJ2-5|few
TGTGCCAGCAGTAACAGGGTACAAGAGACCCAGTACTTC
CASSNRVQETQYF
>TRBD2|TRBV4-2|TRBJ2-5|few
TGTGCCAGCAGCCATTCAGTAGCGGGAAGTCGGGAGACCCAGTACTTC
CASSHSVAGSRETQYF
>-|TRBV11-2|TRBJ2-2|few
TGTGCCAGCAGCCTCCTGAGTGGGGGCGCCGGGGAGCTGTTTTTT
CASSLLSGGAGELFF
>-|TRBV28|TRBJ1-4|few
TGTGCCAGCAGTTTTTTAGTCAGGGGAGGTGAAAAACTGTTTTTT
CASSFLVRGGEKLFF
>TRBD1|TRBV20-1|TRBJ1-5|once
TGCAGTGCCAGAGGGGGCGCATGGAGCAATCAGCCCCAGCATTTT
CSARGGAWSNQPQHF
>-|TRBV5-1|TRBJ1-4|-
TGCGCCAGCAGCTTGGCTTCTCTCAATGAAAAACTGTTTTTT
CASSLASLNEKLFF
>-|TRBV28|TRBJ2-2|many
TGTGCCAGCAGTTTATTTAAGAAGGGGTCCACCGGGGAGCTGTTTTTT
CASSLFKKGSTGELFF
>TRBD2|TRBV6-5|TRBJ2-3|-
TGTGCCAGCAGTTCCCGGACTAGCGGGAGAAATACGCAGTATTTT
CASSSRTSGRNTQYF
>-|TRBV7-2|TRBJ2-7|few
TGTGCCAGCAGCTTAGAACCCGGGCGGATCGAGCAGTACTTC
CASSLEPGRIEQYF
>TRBD2|TRBV12-3/TRBV12-4|TRBJ2-1|-
TGTGCCAGCAGTTTGTTCGGGAGGCAAAGCTCCTACAATGAGCAGTTCTTC
CASSLFGRQSSYNEQFF
>-|TRBV7-8|TRBJ1-3|once
TGTGCCAGCAGCCGCGGGGGAGACACCATATATTTT
CASSRGGDTIYF